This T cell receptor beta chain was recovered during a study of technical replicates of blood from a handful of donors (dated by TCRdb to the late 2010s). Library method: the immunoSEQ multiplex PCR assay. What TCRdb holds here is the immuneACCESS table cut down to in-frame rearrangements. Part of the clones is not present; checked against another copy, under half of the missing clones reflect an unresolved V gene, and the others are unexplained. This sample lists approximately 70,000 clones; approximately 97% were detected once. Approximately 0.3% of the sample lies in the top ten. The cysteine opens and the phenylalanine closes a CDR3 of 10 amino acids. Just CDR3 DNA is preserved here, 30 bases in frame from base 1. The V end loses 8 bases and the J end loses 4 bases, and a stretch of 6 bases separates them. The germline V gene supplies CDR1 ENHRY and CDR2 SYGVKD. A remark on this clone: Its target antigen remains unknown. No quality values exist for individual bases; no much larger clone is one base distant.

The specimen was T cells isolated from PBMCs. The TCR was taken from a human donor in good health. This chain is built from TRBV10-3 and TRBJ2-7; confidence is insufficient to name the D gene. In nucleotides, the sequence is TGTGCCATCGGCCAGTACGAGCAGTACTTC. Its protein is CAIGQYEQYF.